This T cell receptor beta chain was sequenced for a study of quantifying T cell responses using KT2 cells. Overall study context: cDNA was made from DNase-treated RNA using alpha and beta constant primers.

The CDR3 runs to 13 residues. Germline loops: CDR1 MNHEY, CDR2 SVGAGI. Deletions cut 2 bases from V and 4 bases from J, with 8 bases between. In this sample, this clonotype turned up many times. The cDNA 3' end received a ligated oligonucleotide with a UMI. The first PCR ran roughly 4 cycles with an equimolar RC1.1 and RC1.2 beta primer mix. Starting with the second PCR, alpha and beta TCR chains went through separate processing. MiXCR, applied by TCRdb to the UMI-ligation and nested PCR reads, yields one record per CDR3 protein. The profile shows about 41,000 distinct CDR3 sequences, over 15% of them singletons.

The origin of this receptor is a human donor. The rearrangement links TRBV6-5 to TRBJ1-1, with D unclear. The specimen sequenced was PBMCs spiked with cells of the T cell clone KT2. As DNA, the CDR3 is TGTGCCAGCAGTTACCAGGCAGGCACTGAAGCTTTCTTT. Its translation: CASSYQAGTEAFF.